The 23 T cell receptor beta chains below were found in one sample sequenced in a study of shared clonotypes between healthy human individuals. Clones were read by immunoSEQ multiplex PCR, and TCRdb kept only the in-frame ones, dropping some. Of about 120,000 clones in the sample, over 65% were seen once. Sequences were obtained from memory CD8+ T cells sorted from blood. As for subset: CD45RO+ cells pooled with CCR7-negative TemRA cells. Source of these receptors: a woman aged 25 to 39 in good health.

The chain joins TRBV5-1 to TRBJ2-7; D call uncertain. The germline CDR1 and CDR2 sequences are SGHRS and YFSETQ. V was shortened by 0 bases and J by 3 bases, with 4 bases between the two germline ends. This CDR3 contains 12 residues. The CDR3 bases are TGCGCCAGCAGCTTGGAAAGCTACGAGCAGTACTTC. It specifies CASSLESYEQYF.

The chain recombines TRBV4-2 with TRBJ2-1; 8 nucleotides match TRBD2. The CDR3 is 18 residues long. Trimming at V came to 1 base and at J to 3 bases, leaving 11 bases not matched to a gene. Germline V gene lookup returns CDR1 LGHNA and CDR2 YNFKEQ. As DNA, the CDR3 is TGTGCCAGCAGCCAAGGTGCTAGCGGGCAGCGGGACTACAATGAGCAGTTCTTC. Amino acid sequence: CASSQGASGQRDYNEQFF.

The rearrangement uses TRBV7-9 and TRBJ1-5; perhaps TRBD1 as D (5 bases). This CDR3 has 15 residues. Per the germline V gene, CDR1 is SEHNR and CDR2 is FQNEAQ (reference sequence). V was cut by 1 base and J by 0 bases, with 7 bases left in between. CDR3 bases: TGTGCCAGCAGCTTAGGGACATATAGCAATCAGCCCCAGCATTTT. Translation gives CASSLGTYSNQPQHF.

In DNA form, the CDR3 reads TGCGCCGGCCCGAGACTAGCGGCCTACGAGCAGTACTTC. It translates to CAGPRLAAYEQYF. The chain combines TRBV5-1 with TRBJ2-7; 9 nucleotides match TRBD2. Germline V gives CDR1 SGHRS, CDR2 YFSETQ. Trimming removed 10 bases from V and 2 bases from J; junction bases left unmatched: 7. This CDR3 is built from 13 residues. The variable domain in full, completed from reference TRBV5-1 and TRBJ2-7, reads KAGVTQTPRYLIKTRGQQVTLSCSPISGHRSVSWYQQTPGQGLQFLFEYFSETQRNKGNFPGRFSGRQFSNSRSEMNVSTLELGDSALYLCAGPRLAAYEQYFGPGTRLTVT.

The chain recombines TRBV4-2 with TRBJ2-5; D assignment may be TRBD1 or TRBD2 (5 bases each). The tail of the sequence fits TRBJ2-7 better, so the J call may be wrong. CDR1 is LGHNA and CDR2 is YNFKEQ in the germline V gene. CDR3 size: 14 residues. CDR3: CASSPARGAYEQYF. CDR3 coding DNA: TGTGCCAGCAGCCCAGCAAGAGGGGCCTACGAGCAGTACTTC.

CDR3 region: CAISESGTANTGELFF. The DNA of the CDR3 is TGTGCCATCAGTGAGTCCGGGACAGCGAACACCGGGGAGCTGTTTTTT. This rearrangement joins TRBV10-3 to TRBJ2-2; 7 bases match TRBD1. The germline CDR1 and CDR2 sequences are ENHRY and SYGVKD. V lost 0 bases to trimming and J lost 0 bases; unmatched junction nucleotides: 1. The CDR3 consists of 16 residues.

This clone appeared a few times. V gene TRBV5-8 combines with J gene TRBJ1-2; D gene unclear. Trimming left V 8 bases short and J 7 bases short, with 9 bases between. The CDR3 is 10 amino acids. Looked up from germline, CDR1 is SGHTS and CDR2 is YDEGEE. The CDR3 region is CASGPVGYTF. CDR3 nucleotide sequence: TGTGCCAGTGGCCCCGTTGGCTACACCTTC.

This clone was found many times. The rearrangement joins TRBV14 to TRBJ1-1; maybe TRBD1 (5 bases). The CDR3 consists of 14 residues. Trimming shortened V by 1 base and J by 4 bases, and 10 bases separated the two germline ends. From germline, CDR1 is SGHDN and CDR2 FVKESK. Here the CDR3 reads CASSQVGPGTEAFF. In nucleotides, the CDR3 is TGTGCCAGCAGCCAAGTGGGACCCGGCACTGAAGCTTTCTTT.

This chain links TRBV10-3 with TRBJ2-2; maybe TRBD1 (5 bases). Germline CDR1 and CDR2: ENHRY and SYGVKD. V shed 2 bases and J shed 0 bases, with 13 bases lying between them. The CDR3 has 17 amino acids. The CDR3 nucleotides are TGTGCCATCAGTGAGCCCGGCAGGGTATCGAACACCGGGGAGCTGTTTTTT. Residues: CAISEPGRVSNTGELFF.

This clone was counted at least ten times. The sample carries other DNA sequences with the same CDR3. The chain combines TRBV2 with TRBJ2-7, with 10 bases lining up with TRBD2. The germline CDR1 and CDR2 sequences are SNHLY and FYNNEI. The CDR3 loop spans 15 amino acids. Trimming took 2 bases from V and 3 from J; bases not matched to a gene: 4. The CDR3 loop is CASSERTSGLYEQYF. The DNA of the CDR3 is TGTGCCAGCAGTGAAAGGACTAGCGGACTCTACGAGCAGTACTTC.

The chain carries TRBV4-2 and TRBJ1-2, with D possibly matching TRBD1 (5 bases). Between the trimmed V and J ends, which lost 1 base and 4 bases, there was a span of 10 bases. The CDR3 sequence is 14 residues long. Germline assignment: CDR1 LGHNA and CDR2 YNFKEQ. CDR3 loop: CASSQVEGTYGYTF. CDR3 DNA sequence: TGTGCCAGCAGCCAAGTAGAGGGGACCTATGGCTACACCTTC.

The gene calls are TRBV6-5 and TRBJ1-5, with D uncertain. The CDR3 sequence is 15 residues long. V was shortened by 0 bases and J by 3 bases, with 9 bases between the two germline ends. In germline, CDR1 is MNHEY, CDR2 SVGAGI. The CDR3 nucleotides read TGTGCCAGCAGTTACTCAGGAGGCTTCAATCAGCCCCAGCATTTT. It is translated as CASSYSGGFNQPQHF.

CDR3 protein: CASSSLSGTRSHEQFF. CDR3 nucleotides: TGTGCCAGCAGTTCCTTATCCGGGACTAGGTCTCATGAGCAGTTCTTC. This chain uses TRBV2 with TRBJ2-1, with 8 bases aligning to TRBD2. Germline V lookup: CDR1 SNHLY, CDR2 FYNNEI. V lost 5 bases and J lost 8; bases outside the gene matches: 14. The CDR3 consists of 16 residues.

The V and J genes are TRBV6-4 and TRBJ2-2; tentatively, D is TRBD1 or TRBD2 (5 bases each). CDR3 length: 15 residues. V lost 6 bases and J 2 bases, leaving 13 bases between the germline ends. The germline V gene encodes CDR1 MRHNA and CDR2 SNTAGT. CDR3 amino acids: CASSPGTRNTGELFF. Written as DNA, the CDR3 is TGTGCCAGCAGCCCCGGGACGAGAAACACCGGGGAGCTGTTTTTT.

This clone was seen at least ten times. This sequence joins TRBV2 and TRBJ2-1; D remains ambiguous. V lost 8 bases and J lost 3, with 14 bases in between. CDR1 SNHLY and CDR2 FYNNEI come from the germline V gene. The CDR3 contains 14 residues. CDR3 residues: CASCLLVSYNEQFF. Written as DNA, the CDR3 is TGTGCCAGCTGTCTCTTAGTTAGCTACAATGAGCAGTTCTTC.

This chain joins TRBV25-1 and TRBJ2-5; TRBD2 matches 10 bases. Germline values: CDR1 MGHDK, CDR2 SYGVNS. After removal of 6 bases from V and 4 bases from J, the junction contained 8 bases not matched to a gene. The CDR3 length is 15 residues. The CDR3 DNA sequence: TGTGCCAGCAGCGCAGCGGGAGGGCCGGGAGAGACCCAGTACTTC. Protein: CASSAAGGPGETQYF.

V and J are TRBV5-5 and TRBJ1-2; a possible D gene is TRBD1 (5 bases). The germline gives CDR1 SGHKS, CDR2 YYEKEE (reference sequence). The CDR3 length is 13 residues. The ends were cut back, 2 bases at V and 5 bases at J, with 10 bases in the middle. The CDR3 region has the DNA TGTGCCAGCAGCTTTGGGGACGGATATGGCTACACCTTC. Translated, it gives CASSFGDGYGYTF.

The chain has TRBV29-1 and TRBJ2-1; tentative D call: TRBD1 (5 bases). Trimming shortened V by 7 bases and J by 7 bases, and 20 bases separated the two germline ends. Germline V gives CDR1 SQVTM, CDR2 ANQGSEA. The CDR3 covers 14 residues. As DNA, the CDR3 is TGCAGCGCCCATAAAGGGGCCTTTCTGAATGAGCAGTTCTTC. Amino acid sequence: CSAHKGAFLNEQFF.

The V gene is TRBV10-3, the J gene TRBJ2-3; perhaps D is TRBD1 or TRBD2 (5 bases each). Germline values: CDR1 ENHRY, CDR2 SYGVKD. The V end lost 2 bases, the J end lost 5 bases, and 11 bases lay between the germline ends. The CDR3 sequence is 14 residues long. CDR3 DNA sequence: TGTGCCATCAGTGAGGGGACCCCTGTAGATACGCAGTATTTT. Its protein is CAISEGTPVDTQYF.

The rearrangement joins TRBV30 to TRBJ1-1; 7 nucleotides align to TRBD1. CDR1 is GTSNPN and CDR2 is SVGIG in the germline V gene (reference sequence). J was trimmed by 3 bases and V by 4 bases; bases with no gene match: 5. CDR3 size: 13 residues. CDR3 residues: CAWIFGQDTEAFF. In DNA, the CDR3 is TGTGCCTGGATCTTCGGACAGGACACTGAAGCTTTCTTT.

The chain employs TRBV6-1 and TRBJ1-2; 7 positions agree with TRBD1. CDR3 length equals 13 residues. Trimming at V came to 1 base and at J to 5 bases, leaving 1 base not matched to a gene. Germline lookup yields CDR1 MNHNS and CDR2 SASEGT. The DNA of the CDR3 is TGTGCCAGCAGTGAAGGGGACAGTTATGGCTACACCTTC. It is translated as CASSEGDSYGYTF.

The chain uses TRBV9 and TRBJ2-2, with 8 bases fitting TRBD2. Germline-derived CDR1 and CDR2 are SGDLS and YYNGEE. V was pared by 0 bases and J by 5 bases, with 0 bases of the junction left unmatched. CDR3 size: 14 residues. The CDR3 bases are TGTGCCAGCAGCGTAGCGGGGGGGACCGGGGAGCTGTTTTTT. Its protein is CASSVAGGTGELFF.

This clone appeared many times. This CDR3 is also generated by other DNA sequences in the sample. V usage is TRBV20-1 and J usage is TRBJ2-7; D is unclear. V was clipped by 6 bases and J by 2 bases, with 8 bases between them. CDR1 and CDR2 (germline): DFQATT, SNEGSKA (reference sequence). The CDR3 covers 11 residues. DNA for the CDR3: TGCAGTGCAGGTGAGGCCTACGAGCAGTACTTC. It encodes CSAGEAYEQYF.